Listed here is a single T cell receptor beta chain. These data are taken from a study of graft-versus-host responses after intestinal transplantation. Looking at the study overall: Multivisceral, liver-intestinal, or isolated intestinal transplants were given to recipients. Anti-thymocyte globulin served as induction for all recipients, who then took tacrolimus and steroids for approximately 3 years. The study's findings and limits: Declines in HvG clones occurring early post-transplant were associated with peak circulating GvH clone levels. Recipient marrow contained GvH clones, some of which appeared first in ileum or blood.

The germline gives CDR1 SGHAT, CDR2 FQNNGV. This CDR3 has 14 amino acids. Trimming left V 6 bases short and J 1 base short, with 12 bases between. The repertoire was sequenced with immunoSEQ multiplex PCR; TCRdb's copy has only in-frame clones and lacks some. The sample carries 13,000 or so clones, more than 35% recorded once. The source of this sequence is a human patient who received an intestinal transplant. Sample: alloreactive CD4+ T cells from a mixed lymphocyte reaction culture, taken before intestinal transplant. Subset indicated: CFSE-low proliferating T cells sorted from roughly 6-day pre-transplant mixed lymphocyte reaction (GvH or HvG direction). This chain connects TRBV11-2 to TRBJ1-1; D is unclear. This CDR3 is CASSRVEANTEAFF. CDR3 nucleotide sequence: TGTGCCAGCAGTAGGGTGGAGGCGAACACTGAAGCTTTCTTT.